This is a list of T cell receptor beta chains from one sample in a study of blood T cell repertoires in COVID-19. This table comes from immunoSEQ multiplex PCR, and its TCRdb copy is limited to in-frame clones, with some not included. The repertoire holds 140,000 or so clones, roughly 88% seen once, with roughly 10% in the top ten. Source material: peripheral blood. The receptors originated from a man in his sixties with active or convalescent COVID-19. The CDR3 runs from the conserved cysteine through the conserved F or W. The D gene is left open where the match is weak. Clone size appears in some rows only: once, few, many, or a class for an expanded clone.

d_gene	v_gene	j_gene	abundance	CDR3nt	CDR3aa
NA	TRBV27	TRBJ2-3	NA	TGTGCCAGCAGTTTCGTGCCGGCAGATACGCAGTATTTT	CASSFVPADTQYF
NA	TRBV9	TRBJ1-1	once	TGTGCCAGCAGCCCCCGCGCGGTCAACACTGAAGCTTTCTTT	CASSPRAVNTEAFF
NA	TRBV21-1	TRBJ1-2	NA	TGTGCCAGCCCCCGGGGTGGCTACACCTTC	CASPRGGYTF
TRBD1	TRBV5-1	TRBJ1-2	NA	TGCGCCAGCAGCTCGACGGGACAGGGGGATTCTGGCTACACCTTC	CASSSTGQGDSGYTF
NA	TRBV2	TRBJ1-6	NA	TGTGCCACACAGTCCGATTACCAATCACCCCTCCACTTT	CATQSDYQSPLHF
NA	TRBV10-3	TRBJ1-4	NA	TGTGCCATCAGCCGCACCCCACACCCTACTAATGAAAAACTGTTTTTT	CAISRTPHPTNEKLFF
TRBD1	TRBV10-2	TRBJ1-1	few	TGCGCCAGCATCATATCGGGACAGCAGAACACTGAAGCTTTCTTT	CASIISGQQNTEAFF
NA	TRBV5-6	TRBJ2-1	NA	TGTGCCAGCAGCACACCCGCGTTGAGGGTACTGGGGAATGAGCAGTTCTTC	CASSTPALRVLGNEQFF
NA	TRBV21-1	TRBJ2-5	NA	TGTGCCAGCAGCGTTCCAGCAGGGACAGAGGGGACCCAGTACTTC	CASSVPAGTEGTQYF
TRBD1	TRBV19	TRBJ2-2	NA	TGTGCCACCCAAGGAAGACGGGACAGGGACCTTAACACCGGGGAGCTGTTTTTT	CATQGRRDRDLNTGELFF
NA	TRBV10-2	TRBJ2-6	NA	TGCGCCAGCAGATCAGGCTCTGGGGCCAACGTCCTGACTTTC	CASRSGSGANVLTF
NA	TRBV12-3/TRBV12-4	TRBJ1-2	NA	TGTGCCAGCAGTTTAGCGCCGGGTGGCTACACCTTC	CASSLAPGGYTF
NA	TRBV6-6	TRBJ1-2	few	TGTGCCACCTCCGGGACACTCTATGGCTACACCTTC	CATSGTLYGYTF
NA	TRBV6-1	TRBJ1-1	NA	TGTGCCAGCAGTGATGGACAGCTAGAAAACACTGAAGCTTTCTTT	CASSDGQLENTEAFF
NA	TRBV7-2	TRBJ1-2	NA	TGTGCCAGCAGCTTTGTAACTGATGGCTACACCTTC	CASSFVTDGYTF
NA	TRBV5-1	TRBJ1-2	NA	TGCGCCAGCAGCCGCCCGGGGGGAGCTAACTATGGCTACACCTTC	CASSRPGGANYGYTF
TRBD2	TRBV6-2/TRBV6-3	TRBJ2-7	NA	TGTGCCAGCAGTCGAGCGGGGGGCAACTCCTACGAGCAGTACTTC	CASSRAGGNSYEQYF
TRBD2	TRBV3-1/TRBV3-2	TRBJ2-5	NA	TGTGCCAGCGGAAAGAGCGGGAGCGAGACCCAGTACTTC	CASGKSGSETQYF
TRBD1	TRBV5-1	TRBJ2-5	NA	TGCGCCAGCAGCCCGGGGACAGCCCGGCGGCTGACCCAGTACTTC	CASSPGTARRLTQYF
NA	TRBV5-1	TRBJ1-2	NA	TGCGCCAGCAGCTATCAGTCCGGGGCCCGGGGGTATGGCTACACCTTC	CASSYQSGARGYGYTF
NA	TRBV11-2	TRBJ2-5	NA	TGTGCCAGCAGCCTTGTGAGGGAGACCCAGTACTTC	CASSLVRETQYF
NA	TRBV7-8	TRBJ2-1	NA	TGTGCCTCTAAAAAGGGGGGGGACTACAATGAGCAGTTCTTC	CASKKGGDYNEQFF
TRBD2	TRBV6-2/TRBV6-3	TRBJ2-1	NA	TGTGCCAGCAGCGCCCTAGCGGAGGGTGTCTACAATGAGCAGTTCTTC	CASSALAEGVYNEQFF
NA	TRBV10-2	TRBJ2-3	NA	TGCGCCAGCAGTGAGGCGGCTAGCACAGATACGCAGTATTTT	CASSEAASTDTQYF
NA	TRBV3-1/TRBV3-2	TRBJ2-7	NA	TGTGCCAGCAGCCTGGGGAGCTACGAGCAGTACTTC	CASSLGSYEQYF
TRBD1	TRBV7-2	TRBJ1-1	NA	TGTGCCAGCAGCTCCGGGACAGGGCAAAGTATGAACACTGAAGCTTTCTTT	CASSSGTGQSMNTEAFF
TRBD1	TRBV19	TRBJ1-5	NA	TGTGCCAGCCAGGACAGGGAAGGTCAGCCCCAGCATTTT	CASQDREGQPQHF
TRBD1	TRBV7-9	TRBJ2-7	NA	TGTGCCAGCAGCTCGGACAGGGTTTTCTCTTACGAGCAGTACTTC	CASSSDRVFSYEQYF
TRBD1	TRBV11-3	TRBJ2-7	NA	TGTGCCAGCAGCCCCGGAGGCACCTTGACAGGGGACGAGCAGTACTTC	CASSPGGTLTGDEQYF
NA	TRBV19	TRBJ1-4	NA	TGTGCCAGTAGATCCAGGGCGGATGAAAAACTGTTTTTT	CASRSRADEKLFF
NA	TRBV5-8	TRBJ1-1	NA	TGTGCCAGCAGCAACAGGCCATTGGGAGCTTTCTTT	CASSNRPLGAFF
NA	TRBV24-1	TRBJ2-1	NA	TGTGCCACCAGTGACCCCGGACGGGTTCAGGGTGAGCAGTTCTTC	CATSDPGRVQGEQFF
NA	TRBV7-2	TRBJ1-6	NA	TGTGCCAGCAGCCCCGCCAGGGCTTCGGATTCACCCCTCCACTTT	CASSPARASDSPLHF
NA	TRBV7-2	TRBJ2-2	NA	TGTGCCAGCAGCTTGGTATCCAGCGGCATTCAAAACACCGGGGAGCTGTTTTTT	CASSLVSSGIQNTGELFF
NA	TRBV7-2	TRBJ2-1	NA	TGTGCCAGCAAAGTGCAGGGTTCCCACAATGAGCAGTTCTTC	CASKVQGSHNEQFF
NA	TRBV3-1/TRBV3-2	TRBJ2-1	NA	TGTGCCAGCAGCCGCCCGATGACAGGACCCTACAATGAGCAGTTCTTC	CASSRPMTGPYNEQFF
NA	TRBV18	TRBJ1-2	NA	TGTGCCAGCTCACAAAACACACCTAACTATGGCTACACCTTC	CASSQNTPNYGYTF
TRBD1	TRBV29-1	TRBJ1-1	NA	TGCAGCGTTGGGACAGGGTATGAAGCTTTCTTT	CSVGTGYEAFF
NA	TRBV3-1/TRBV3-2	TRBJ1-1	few	TGTGCCAGCAGCCAAGATTCGAGCGGGTGGGGCCGCGGGCGGAACACTGAAGCTTTCTTT	CASSQDSSGWGRGRNTEAFF
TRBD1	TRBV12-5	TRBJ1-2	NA	TGTGCTAGTGGTTTGGAGGGGGCGTTGGGCTACACCTTC	CASGLEGALGYTF
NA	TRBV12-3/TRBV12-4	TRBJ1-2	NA	TGTGCCAGCAGCTTCGTCCCCGCCGACAATTTCACCTTC	CASSFVPADNFTF
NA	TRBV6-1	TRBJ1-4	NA	TGTGCCAGCAGTGAAAGGGGAGGGCGAATTAATGAAAAACTGTTTTTT	CASSERGGRINEKLFF
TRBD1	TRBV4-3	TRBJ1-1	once	TGCGCCAGCAGCCCGGGACAGGCGAACACTGAAGCTTTCTTT	CASSPGQANTEAFF
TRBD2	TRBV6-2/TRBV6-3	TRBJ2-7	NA	TGTGCCAGCAGTTACAATCGCTTTGCCTCGACTAGCCATGCGTACGAGCAGTACTTC	CASSYNRFASTSHAYEQYF
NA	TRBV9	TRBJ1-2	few	TGTGCCAGCAGCGCGGACACTACCTATGGCTACACCTTC	CASSADTTYGYTF
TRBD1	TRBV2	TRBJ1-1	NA	TGTGCCAGCAGTGAAGCGCGGACAGGGGAATATATTGAAGCTTTCTTT	CASSEARTGEYIEAFF
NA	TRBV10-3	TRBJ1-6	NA	TGTGCCATCAGTGAGTCATCAAGTCTGCCAGGGAATTCACCCCTCCACTTT	CAISESSSLPGNSPLHF
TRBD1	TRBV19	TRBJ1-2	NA	TGTGCCAGTAGTATAGGGCCGGGACAGGCTCGCCTCGGTGGTGGCTACACCTTC	CASSIGPGQARLGGGYTF
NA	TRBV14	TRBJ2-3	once	TGTGCCAGCAGCCAGCAAGGACAAACGCAGTATTTT	CASSQQGQTQYF
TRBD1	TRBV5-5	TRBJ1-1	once	TGTGCCAGCAGCCCGGACAGGGGGTTGGGCACTGAAGCTTTCTTT	CASSPDRGLGTEAFF
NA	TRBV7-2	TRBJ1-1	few	TGTGCCAGCAGCTTAATGTCGGGTTACACTGAAGCTTTCTTT	CASSLMSGYTEAFF
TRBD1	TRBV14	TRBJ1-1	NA	TGTGCCAGCAGCCTAAACAGGGGTTTACGTACTGAAGCTTTCTTT	CASSLNRGLRTEAFF
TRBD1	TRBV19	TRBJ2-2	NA	TGTGCCAGTAATCCGGGACAGGGAGTCGGGGAGCTGTTTTTT	CASNPGQGVGELFF
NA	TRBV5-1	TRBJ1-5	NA	TGCGCCAGCAGCTTGGCCCCGGGTAGCAATCAGCCCCAGCATTTT	CASSLAPGSNQPQHF
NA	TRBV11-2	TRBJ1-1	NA	TGTGCCAGCAGCTTATATAGTCGCGGTCGGGGGGGCACTGAAGCTTTCTTT	CASSLYSRGRGGTEAFF
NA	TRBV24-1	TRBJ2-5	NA	TGTGCCACCGGAGGGCCCCAAGAGACCCAGTACTTC	CATGGPQETQYF
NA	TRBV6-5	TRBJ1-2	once	TGTGCCAGCAGTTACGACGGGGGGGATGTCAACTATGGCTACACCTTC	CASSYDGGDVNYGYTF